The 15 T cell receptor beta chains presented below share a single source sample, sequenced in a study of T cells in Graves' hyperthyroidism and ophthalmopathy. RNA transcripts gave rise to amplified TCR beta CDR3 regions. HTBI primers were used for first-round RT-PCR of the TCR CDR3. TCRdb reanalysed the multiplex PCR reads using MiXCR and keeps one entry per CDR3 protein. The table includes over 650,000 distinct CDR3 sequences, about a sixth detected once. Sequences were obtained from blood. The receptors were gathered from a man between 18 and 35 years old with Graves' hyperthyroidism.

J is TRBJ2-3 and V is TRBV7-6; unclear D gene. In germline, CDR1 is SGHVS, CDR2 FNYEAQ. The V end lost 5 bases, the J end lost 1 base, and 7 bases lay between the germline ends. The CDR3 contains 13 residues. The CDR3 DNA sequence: TGTGCCAGCAGCACCTCCCGCACAGATACGCAGTATTTT. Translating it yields CASSTSRTDTQYF. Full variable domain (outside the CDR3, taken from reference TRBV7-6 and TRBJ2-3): GAGVSQSPRYKVTKRGQDVALRCDPISGHVSLYWYRQALGQGPEFLTYFNYEAQQDKSGLPNDRFSAERPEGSISTLTIQRTEQRDSAMYRCASSTSRTDTQYFGPGTRLTVL.

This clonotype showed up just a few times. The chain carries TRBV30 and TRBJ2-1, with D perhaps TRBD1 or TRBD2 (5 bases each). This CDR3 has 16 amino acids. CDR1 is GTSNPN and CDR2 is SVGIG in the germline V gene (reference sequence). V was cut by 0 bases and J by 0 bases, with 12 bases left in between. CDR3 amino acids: CAWSVRGRVSYNEQFF. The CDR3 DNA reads TGTGCCTGGAGTGTACGGGGCAGGGTCTCCTACAATGAGCAGTTCTTC.

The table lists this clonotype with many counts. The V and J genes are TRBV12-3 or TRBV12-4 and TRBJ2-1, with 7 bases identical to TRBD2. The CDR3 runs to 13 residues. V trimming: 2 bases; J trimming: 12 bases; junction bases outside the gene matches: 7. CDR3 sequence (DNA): TGTGCCAGCAGTTTATCCAGCGGGACGGGGCAGTTCTTC. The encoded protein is CASSLSSGTGQFF.

The CDR3 protein is CASSYTGTPSSYEQYF. CDR3 DNA sequence: TGTGCCAGCAGCTATACGGGGACACCAAGCTCCTACGAGCAGTACTTC. V and J are TRBV6-5 and TRBJ2-7, with D maybe TRBD1 (6 bases). From germline, CDR1 is MNHEY and CDR2 SVGAGI. V was cut by 6 bases and J by 0 bases, with 18 bases left in between. This CDR3 has 16 residues.

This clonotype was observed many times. The CDR3 DNA sequence: TGTGCCAGCAGTTTCCCGACAGGGAGGTCCTACGAGCAGTACTTC. Translated, it gives CASSFPTGRSYEQYF. The chain is built from TRBV28 and TRBJ2-7; tentative D call: TRBD1 (7 bases). With 3 bases removed from V and 1 base from J, the gap between germline ends came to 13 bases. The CDR3 totals 15 residues. The germline V gene encodes CDR1 MDHEN and CDR2 SYDVKM.

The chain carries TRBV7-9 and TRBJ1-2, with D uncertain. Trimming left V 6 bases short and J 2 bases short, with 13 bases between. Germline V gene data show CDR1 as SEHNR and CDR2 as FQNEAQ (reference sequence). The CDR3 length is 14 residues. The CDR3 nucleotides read TGTGCCAGCAGGATATGGGGAGGGAACTATGGCTACACCTTC. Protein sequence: CASRIWGGNYGYTF.

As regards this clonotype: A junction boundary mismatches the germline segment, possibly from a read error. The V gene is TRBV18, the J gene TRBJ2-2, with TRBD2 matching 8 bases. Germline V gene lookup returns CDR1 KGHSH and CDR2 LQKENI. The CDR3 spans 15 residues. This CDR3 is CANSPPSGSTGELFF. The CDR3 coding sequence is TGTGCCAACTCACCACCGAGCGGGAGCACCGGGGAGCTGTTTTTT.

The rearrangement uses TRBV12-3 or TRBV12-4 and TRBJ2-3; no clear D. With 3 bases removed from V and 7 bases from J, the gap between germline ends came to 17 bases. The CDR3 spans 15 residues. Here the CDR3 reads CASSFGIPWPNTQYF. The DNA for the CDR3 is TGTGCCAGCAGTTTCGGCATCCCGTGGCCAAATACGCAGTATTTT.

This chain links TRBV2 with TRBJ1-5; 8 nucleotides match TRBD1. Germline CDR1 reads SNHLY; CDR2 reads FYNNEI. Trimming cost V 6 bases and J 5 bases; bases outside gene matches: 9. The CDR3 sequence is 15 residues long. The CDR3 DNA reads TGTGCCAGCAGCCAAGGACAGGGAGATCATCAGCCCCAGCATTTT. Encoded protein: CASSQGQGDHQPQHF.

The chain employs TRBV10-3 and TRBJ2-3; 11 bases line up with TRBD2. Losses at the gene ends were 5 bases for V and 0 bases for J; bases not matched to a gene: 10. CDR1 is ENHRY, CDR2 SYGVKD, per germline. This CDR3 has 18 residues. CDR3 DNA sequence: TGTGCCATCAGTACCGGGACTAGCGGAGTTACTAGCACAGATACGCAGTATTTT. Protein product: CAISTGTSGVTSTDTQYF.

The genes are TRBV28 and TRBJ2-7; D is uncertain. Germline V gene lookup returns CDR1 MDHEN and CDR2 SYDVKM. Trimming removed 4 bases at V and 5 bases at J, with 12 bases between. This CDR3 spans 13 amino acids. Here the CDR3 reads CASSSHLANEQYF. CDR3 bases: TGTGCCAGCAGTTCCCACTTGGCTAACGAGCAGTACTTC.

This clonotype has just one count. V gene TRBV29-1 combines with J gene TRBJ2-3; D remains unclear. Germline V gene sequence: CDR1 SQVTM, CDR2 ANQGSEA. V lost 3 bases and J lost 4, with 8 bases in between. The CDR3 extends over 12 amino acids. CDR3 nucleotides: TGCAGCGTTGATGTAGACGCAGATACGCAGTATTTT. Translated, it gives CSVDVDADTQYF.

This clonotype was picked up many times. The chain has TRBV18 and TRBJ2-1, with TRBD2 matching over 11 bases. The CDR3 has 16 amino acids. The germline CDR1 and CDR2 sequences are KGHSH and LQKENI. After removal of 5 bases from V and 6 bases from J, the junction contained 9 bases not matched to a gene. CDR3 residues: CASSSAIAGGVNEQFF. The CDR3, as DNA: TGTGCCAGCTCATCGGCAATAGCGGGAGGGGTCAATGAGCAGTTCTTC.

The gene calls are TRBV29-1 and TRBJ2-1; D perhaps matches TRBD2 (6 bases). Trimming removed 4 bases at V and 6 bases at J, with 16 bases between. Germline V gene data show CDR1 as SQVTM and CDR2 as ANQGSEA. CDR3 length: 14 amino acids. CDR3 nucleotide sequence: TGCAGCGTTGCGGCGCCGGGGGATCTCAATGAGCAGTTCTTC. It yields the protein CSVAAPGDLNEQFF.

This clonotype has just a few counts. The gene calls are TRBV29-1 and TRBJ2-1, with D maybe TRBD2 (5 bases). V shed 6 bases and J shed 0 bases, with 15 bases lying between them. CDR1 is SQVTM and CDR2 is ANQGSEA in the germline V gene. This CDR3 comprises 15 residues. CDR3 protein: CSVPTLARSYNEQFF. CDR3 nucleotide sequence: TGCAGCGTCCCAACCCTAGCCCGCTCCTACAATGAGCAGTTCTTC.